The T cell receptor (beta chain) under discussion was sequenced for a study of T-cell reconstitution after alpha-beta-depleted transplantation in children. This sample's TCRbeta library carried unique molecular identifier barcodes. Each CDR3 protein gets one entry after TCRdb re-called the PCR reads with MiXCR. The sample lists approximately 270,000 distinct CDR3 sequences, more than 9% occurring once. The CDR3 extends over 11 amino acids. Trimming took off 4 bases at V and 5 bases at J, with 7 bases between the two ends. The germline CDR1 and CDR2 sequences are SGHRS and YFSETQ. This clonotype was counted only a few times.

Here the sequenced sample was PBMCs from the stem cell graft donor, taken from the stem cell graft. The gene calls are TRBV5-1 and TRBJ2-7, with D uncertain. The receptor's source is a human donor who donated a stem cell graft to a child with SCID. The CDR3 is CASSAEHEQYF. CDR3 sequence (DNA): TGCGCCAGCAGCGCTGAACACGAGCAGTACTTC.